The TCR beta chain described here comes from a study of identical twins. No donor was unhealthy or non-Caucasian. Points from the study as a whole: There is a chance that invariant MAIT and iNKT cells partially muddied zero-insertion analyses. Models underestimated out-of-frame TCR alpha sharing in monozygotic twins.

A few counts support this clonotype. No antigen is known for it. CDR3 size: 14 residues. Germline CDR1 is SGHDT and CDR2 is YYEEEE. V lost 0 bases and J 7 bases, leaving 12 bases between the germline ends. A single record per CDR3 protein comes from TCRdb applying MiXCR to the 5' RACE reads. The table lists more than 1.5 million distinct CDR3 sequences, roughly a third of them singletons. Sequences were obtained from cord blood. This clonotype was sampled from a newborn girl in good health. The J gene is TRBJ2-3, the V gene TRBV5-6; possibly TRBD2 for D (5 bases). The CDR3 coding sequence is TGTGCCAGCAGCTTGGGCAACCTCGGGAATACGCAGTATTTT. Encoded protein: CASSLGNLGNTQYF.